This T cell receptor beta chain came from a study of PD-1 blockade in classical Hodgkin lymphoma. Across the study: Patients were administered nivolumab (3 mg/kg intravenously) every 2 weeks. Study results and limitations: While CD8+ TCR diversity did not rise significantly by C4D1, CD4+ TCR diversity did. Complete responders' baseline diversity resembled that of newly diagnosed patients. Patients who began taking nivolumab under 1 year after ASCT were left out.

About this clone: As yet, its antigen is unknown.

Clones were read by immunoSEQ multiplex PCR, and TCRdb kept only the in-frame ones, dropping some. The repertoire holds 84,000 or so clones, with around 90% as singletons. The length of the CDR3 is 12 residues. V gave up 3 bases and J gave up 10 bases, with 12 bases separating them. Germline V gene data show CDR1 as SGDLS and CDR2 as YYNGEE. Relapses following autologous stem cell transplantation were seen in all patients, with brentuximab vedotin exposure varying. The material was peripheral blood mononuclear cells (PBMCs), obtained before the second cycle of nivolumab. The sequence was obtained from a human donor with classical Hodgkin lymphoma. The rearrangement joins TRBV9 to TRBJ2-3; D ambiguous. The CDR3 DNA is TGTGCCAGCAGCGGCCCCTATTTTGCGCAGTATTTT. Translation: CASSGPYFAQYF.